Listed below are T cell receptor beta chains from one sample, sequenced in a study of metastatic and nonmetastatic thyroid tumors. TCRdb redid the clone calls on the PCR reads using MiXCR. Of about 6,500 clones listed, roughly 32% are singletons. Sequences were obtained from adjacent normal tissue. The receptor source for this set is a female donor with papillary thyroid cancer or a benign thyroid nodule (not recorded which). Some clones in this sample may be carry-over from other donors' samples. Each CDR3 is given with its conserved first and last residue. D genes are given only for firm matches. Rows may omit the clone size; those that give it use once, few, many or a size class.

V gene	J gene	clone size	D gene	CDR3 protein	CDR3 DNA
TRBV6-2/TRBV6-3	TRBJ1-5	-	-	CASRKGGVEGSGTSNQPQHF	TGTGCCAGCAGAAAAGGCGGGGTGGAAGGGTCGGGGACCAGCAATCAGCCCCAGCATTTT
TRBV7-3	TRBJ2-1	-	TRBD2	CAWSKTSGQGNEQFF	TGTGCGTGGAGCAAAACTAGCGGGCAGGGCAATGAGCAGTTCTTC
TRBV4-1	TRBJ1-2	-	TRBD1	CASSQEGQGVYGYTF	TGCGCCAGCAGCCAAGAGGGACAGGGGGTCTATGGCTACACCTTC
TRBV6-2/TRBV6-3	TRBJ1-6	-	-	CASSYQGRRSPLHF	TGTGCCAGCAGTTACCAGGGGCGGAGATCACCCCTCCACTTT
TRBV4-2	TRBJ2-7	-	TRBD2	CASSQDGLAGVRYEQYF	TGTGCCAGCAGCCAAGATGGGCTAGCGGGGGTACGTTACGAGCAGTACTTC
TRBV9	TRBJ2-3	few	-	CASSGNGDTQYF	TGTGCCAGCAGCGGCAATGGGGATACGCAGTATTTT
TRBV7-3	TRBJ2-1	few	TRBD2	CASSLMGTSGGLVFNEQFF	TGTGCCAGCAGCTTAATGGGGACTAGCGGGGGGCTGGTCTTCAATGAGCAGTTCTTC
TRBV3-1	TRBJ2-7	-	-	CASSHPGGFYEQYF	TGTGCCAGCAGCCATCCCGGGGGTTTCTACGAGCAGTACTTC
TRBV5-1	TRBJ1-2	-	TRBD1	CASSLSGTANYGYTF	TGCGCCAGCAGCTTGTCCGGGACAGCTAACTATGGCTACACCTTC
TRBV12-3/TRBV12-4	TRBJ2-4	few	-	CASSFSKGDIQYF	TGTGCCAGCAGTTTTAGTAAGGGGGACATTCAGTACTTC
TRBV7-3	TRBJ2-3	-	-	CASSLGIDADTQYF	TGTGCCAGCAGCTTAGGGATAGATGCAGATACGCAGTATTTT
TRBV6-1	TRBJ1-2	-	-	CASRPRKGANINYDYTF	TGTGCCAGCAGACCCCGGAAGGGCGCGAATATTAACTATGACTACACCTTC
TRBV12-3/TRBV12-4	TRBJ1-3	medium-sized	TRBD1	CASSWTGEGGNTIYF	TGTGCCAGCAGTTGGACAGGGGAAGGTGGAAACACCATATATTTT
TRBV20-1	TRBJ1-6	-	-	CSARDPRQENSPLHF	TGCAGTGCTAGAGATCCGCGGCAGGAGAATTCACCCCTCCACTTT
TRBV18	TRBJ2-7	-	TRBD2	CASSPGLSGESYEQYF	TGTGCCAGCTCACCGGGACTATCGGGAGAATCCTACGAGCAGTACTTC
TRBV28	TRBJ2-3	few	-	CASSLPSGHTDTQYF	TGTGCCAGCAGCCTACCCAGCGGACACACAGATACGCAGTATTTT
TRBV28	TRBJ2-5	-	TRBD2	CASSLQREYQETQYF	TGTGCCAGCAGTTTGCAGCGGGAGTACCAAGAGACCCAGTACTTC
TRBV12-3/TRBV12-4	TRBJ2-1	-	TRBD1	CASSDPGTGVGNEQFF	TGTGCCAGCAGTGACCCCGGGACAGGGGTAGGAAATGAGCAGTTCTTC
TRBV6-1	TRBJ1-6	-	-	CASSPGRKDSHLQF	TGTGCCAGCAGCCCCGGGAGAAAAGACTCACACCTCCAATTT
TRBV11-3	TRBJ2-2	-	-	CASSTRFAGELFF	TGTGCCAGCAGCACTAGGTTCGCCGGGGAGCTGTTTTTT
TRBV6-1	TRBJ2-3	-	TRBD2	CASREAGSSTDTQYF	TGTGCCAGCAGGGAAGCGGGAAGTAGCACAGATACGCAGTATTTT
TRBV20-1	TRBJ1-5	-	-	CSPISYPLDRSSQPQHF	TGCAGTCCGATCTCATACCCGTTGGACCGTAGCAGTCAGCCCCAGCATTTT
TRBV6-1	TRBJ1-5	-	-	CASSEISANQPQHF	TGTGCCAGCAGTGAAATATCGGCAAATCAGCCCCAGCATTTT
TRBV7-9	TRBJ2-7	-	-	CASSSAGQAYEQYF	TGTGCCAGCAGCTCCGCGGGACAAGCCTACGAGCAGTACTTC
TRBV20-1	TRBJ2-1	-	-	CSASPQRGYGNEQFF	TGCAGTGCTAGTCCGCAAAGGGGATATGGCAATGAGCAGTTCTTC
TRBV5-5	TRBJ2-2	medium-sized	-	CASSLGHRDSYTGELFF	TGTGCCAGCAGTCTGGGCCACCGGGACTCTTATACCGGGGAGCTGTTTTTT
TRBV30	TRBJ1-2	few	-	CAWSFYYGYTF	TGTGCCTGGAGCTTTTACTATGGCTACACCTTC
TRBV19	TRBJ2-5	many	-	CASSTGTSGTQYF	TGTGCCAGTAGTACCGGGACTTCGGGGACCCAGTACTTC
TRBV6-1	TRBJ1-2	-	-	CASTHPSYGYTF	TGTGCCAGCACACACCCCAGCTATGGCTACACCTTC
TRBV14	TRBJ1-4	many	TRBD1	CASSQNRGEKLFF	TGTGCCAGCAGCCAAAACAGGGGTGAAAAACTGTTTTTT
TRBV5-1	TRBJ1-4	-	TRBD1	CASSLRGPGQPNEKLFF	TGCGCCAGCAGCCTACGCGGCCCGGGACAGCCTAATGAAAAACTGTTTTTT
TRBV6-1	TRBJ2-7	few	TRBD2	CASSEGLAGAGEQYF	TGTGCCAGCAGTGAGGGACTAGCGGGGGCAGGGGAGCAGTACTTC
TRBV30	TRBJ2-6	-	-	CAGMGLSGANVLTF	TGTGCCGGAATGGGGCTATCTGGGGCCAACGTCCTGACTTTC
TRBV24-1	TRBJ2-2	-	-	CATSDLPPANTGELFF	TGTGCCACCAGTGATTTGCCACCGGCGAACACCGGGGAGCTGTTTTTT
TRBV5-4	TRBJ2-5	-	-	CASSAGLVQGTQYF	TGTGCCAGCAGCGCGGGACTCGTACAAGGTACCCAGTACTTC
TRBV11-2	TRBJ1-2	-	TRBD1	CAGSLNNRGGYGYTF	TGTGCCGGCAGCTTGAATAACAGGGGTGGCTATGGCTACACCTTC
TRBV6-5	TRBJ2-3	few	-	CASSYSSGTDTQYF	TGTGCCAGCAGTTACTCGTCGGGAACAGATACGCAGTATTTT
TRBV2	TRBJ2-7	few	-	CASSQTDEQYF	TGTGCCAGCAGCCAGACGGACGAGCAGTACTTC
TRBV6-1	TRBJ1-1	few	-	CASTGTFWDTEAFF	TGTGCCAGCACTGGGACTTTTTGGGACACTGAAGCTTTCTTT
TRBV20-1	TRBJ1-4	-	-	CSARSLHHNEKLFF	TGCAGTGCTAGATCCCTGCATCATAATGAAAAACTGTTTTTT
TRBV11-2	TRBJ2-5	-	-	CASSLEGQLGGETQYF	TGTGCCAGCAGCTTAGAGGGCCAATTGGGCGGGGAGACCCAGTACTTC
TRBV9	TRBJ2-3	-	-	CASSKRDSYTDTQYF	TGTGCCAGCAGCAAGAGGGACTCTTACACAGATACGCAGTATTTT
TRBV20-1	TRBJ1-2	few	-	CSARDKGLGYTF	TGCAGTGCTAGAGATAAGGGGTTGGGCTACACCTTC
TRBV27	TRBJ2-3	many	TRBD2	CASSLAGGITDTQYF	TGTGCCAGCTCGCTAGCGGGAGGGATCACAGATACGCAGTATTTT
TRBV7-2	TRBJ1-2	-	-	CASILYRGTYSYTF	TGTGCCAGCATCTTATATCGGGGCACTTATAGCTACACCTTC
TRBV19	TRBJ1-1	-	-	CASSLLAGTEAFF	TGTGCCAGTAGTCTACTTGCGGGTACCGAGGCTTTCTTT